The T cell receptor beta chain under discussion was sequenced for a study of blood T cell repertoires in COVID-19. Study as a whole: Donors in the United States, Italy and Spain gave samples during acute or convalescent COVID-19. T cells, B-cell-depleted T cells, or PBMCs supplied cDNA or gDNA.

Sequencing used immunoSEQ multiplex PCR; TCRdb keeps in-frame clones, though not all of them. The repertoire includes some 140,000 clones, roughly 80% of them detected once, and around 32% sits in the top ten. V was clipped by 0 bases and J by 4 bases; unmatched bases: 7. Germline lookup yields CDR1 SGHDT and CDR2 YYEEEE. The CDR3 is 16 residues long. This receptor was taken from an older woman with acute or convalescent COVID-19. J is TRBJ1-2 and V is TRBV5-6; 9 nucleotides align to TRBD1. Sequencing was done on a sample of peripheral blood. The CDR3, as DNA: TGTGCCAGCAGCTTGGATTTTGACAGGGGGGCCTATGGCTACACCTTC. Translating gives CASSLDFDRGAYGYTF. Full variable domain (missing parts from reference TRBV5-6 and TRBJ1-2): DAGVTQSPTHLIKTRGQQVTLRCSPKSGHDTVSWYQQALGQGPQFIFQYYEEEERQRGNFPDRFSGHQFPNYSSELNVNALLLGDSALYLCASSLDFDRGAYGYTFGSGTRLTVV.